This passage covers 17 T cell receptor beta chains from one sample sequenced in a study of shared clonotypes between healthy human individuals (dated by TCRdb to the early 2020s). Library method: the immunoSEQ multiplex PCR assay. As stored in TCRdb, this immuneACCESS dataset retains in-frame rearrangements with V and J assigned. A fraction of the clones does not appear; measured against another copy, unresolved V genes explain less than half of the discrepancy, and the remainder lacks a known reason. The sample records over 2 million clones, 95% of which are singletons. The biggest ten clones account for 0.1% to 0.15% of the sample. The sample consisted of naive CD4+ T cells sorted from blood. The cell subset or site label for this specimen denotes: CD45RA+ positively selected. The receptors were gathered from a man aged 18-30 years in good health.

The chain recombines TRBV11-2 with TRBJ2-5; D is unresolved. Germline assignment: CDR1 SGHAT and CDR2 FQNNGV. V lost 1 base to trimming and J lost 1 base, with 13 bases between them. The CDR3 length is 16 residues. As DNA, the CDR3 is TGTGCCAGCAGCTTAGTAGTACGGACCCGCCAAGAGACCCAGTACTTC. Protein: CASSLVVRTRQETQYF. The whole variable domain, filled in from reference TRBV11-2 and TRBJ2-5, reads EAGVAQSPRYKIIEKRQSVAFWCNPISGHATLYWYQQILGQGPKLLIQFQNNGVVDDSQLPKDRFSAERLKGVDSTLKIQPAKLEDSAVYLCASSLVVRTRQETQYFGPGTRLLVL.

This chain connects TRBV4-1 to TRBJ2-1; 9 positions agree with TRBD2. The V segment lost 1 base and the J segment 10 bases; nucleotides outside the gene matches: 17. Germline CDR1 reads MGHRA; CDR2 reads YSYEKL. The CDR3 is 18 residues long. In DNA, the CDR3 is TGCGCCAGCAGCCAAGCAATAACCGGGACTAGCCGTAGCTCGGAGCAGTTCTTC. It is translated as CASSQAITGTSRSSEQFF.

The V gene is TRBV9, the J gene TRBJ2-1, with 10 nucleotides matching TRBD1. The CDR3 has 15 residues. Trimming cost V 2 bases and J 4 bases; bases outside gene matches: 3. The germline CDR1 and CDR2 sequences are SGDLS and YYNGEE. The CDR3 nucleotides are TGTGCCAGCAGCGTGGGGACAGGGGAATACAATGAGCAGTTCTTC. Its translation is CASSVGTGEYNEQFF.

This chain joins TRBV2 and TRBJ2-7; a weak D match, TRBD1 (6 bases). The length of the CDR3 is 13 residues. Germline assignment: CDR1 SNHLY and CDR2 FYNNEI. V was trimmed by 7 bases and J by 6 bases, leaving 16 bases between them. In nucleotides, the CDR3 is TGTGCCAGCACCCAAAACAGGGATGGCGAGCAGTACTTC. It is translated as CASTQNRDGEQYF.

The chain employs TRBV7-2 and TRBJ2-2; the match to TRBD2 covers 10 bases. Losses at the gene ends were 7 bases for V and 0 bases for J; bases not matched to a gene: 5. CDR3 length: 16 amino acids. Looked up from germline, CDR1 is SGHTA and CDR2 is FQGNSA. The CDR3: CASTIAGGANTGELFF. The CDR3 region has the DNA TGTGCCAGCACCATAGCGGGAGGCGCGAACACCGGGGAGCTGTTTTTT.

This clone was seen many times. The chain has TRBV5-4 and TRBJ2-7, with TRBD2 matching 8 bases. This CDR3 is 15 amino acids long. Trimming cost V 5 bases and J 4 bases; bases outside gene matches: 11. Germline V gene lookup returns CDR1 SGHNT and CDR2 YYREEE (reference sequence). The CDR3 here is CASRRDRPGGYEQYF. CDR3 coding DNA: TGTGCCAGCAGAAGGGATCGGCCGGGGGGGTACGAGCAGTACTTC.

V usage is TRBV5-1 and J usage is TRBJ2-1; 10 bases line up with TRBD1. The V gene end was trimmed by 1 base and the J gene end by 10 bases; junction bases not matched to a gene: 8. The germline gives CDR1 SGHRS, CDR2 YFSETQ. The CDR3 is made up of 15 amino acids. The CDR3, as DNA: TGCGCCAGCAGCTTGACAGATCCGGGACAGGGGGAGCAGTTCTTC. It codes for CASSLTDPGQGEQFF. The whole variable domain, remainder taken from reference TRBV5-1 and TRBJ2-1, is KAGVTQTPRYLIKTRGQQVTLSCSPISGHRSVSWYQQTPGQGLQFLFEYFSETQRNKGNFPGRFSGRQFSNSRSEMNVSTLELGDSALYLCASSLTDPGQGEQFFGPGTRLTVL.

J is TRBJ2-1 and V is TRBV7-8; no firm D call. V was shortened by 3 bases and J by 10 bases, with 10 bases between the two germline ends. Germline V gene data show CDR1 as SGHVS and CDR2 as FQNEAQ. The CDR3 is 12 residues long. Written as DNA, the CDR3 is TGTGCCAGCAGCTTTCGACCTGAAGAGCAGTTCTTC. It codes for CASSFRPEEQFF.

About this clone itself: Other DNA variants within this sample encode the same CDR3. The J gene is TRBJ1-6, the V gene TRBV7-3, with D unresolved. Looked up from germline, CDR1 is SGHTA and CDR2 is FQGTGA. The ends were cut back, 1 base at V and 4 bases at J, with 5 bases in the middle. The CDR3 is 14 residues long. The CDR3 loop reads CASSLSSYNSPLHF. The CDR3 coding sequence is TGTGCCAGCAGCTTAAGTTCATATAATTCACCCCTCCACTTT.

The CDR3 coding sequence is TGTGCCATCTCACAGGGGCGAGAGACCCAGTACTTC. Amino acid sequence: CAISQGRETQYF. The chain uses TRBV2 and TRBJ2-5; 7 nucleotides line up with TRBD1. V gave up 10 bases and J gave up 4 bases; unmatched junction bases: 6. Germline values: CDR1 SNHLY, CDR2 FYNNEI. CDR3 size: 12 residues.

The chain joins TRBV6-5 to TRBJ2-2; the D is unclear. CDR1 and CDR2 from the germline V gene are MNHEY and SVGAGI. There are 14 residues in the CDR3. Between the trimmed V and J ends, which lost 0 bases and 4 bases, there was a span of 6 bases. The CDR3 coding sequence is TGTGCCAGCAGTTACTCCATTTCCACCGGGGAGCTGTTTTTT. Its protein is CASSYSISTGELFF.

The chain recombines TRBV7-2 with TRBJ2-1; 8 nucleotides match TRBD2. Trimming took 5 bases from V and 1 from J; bases not matched to a gene: 4. The CDR3 is 15 amino acids. Germline assignment: CDR1 SGHTA and CDR2 FQGNSA. In DNA form, the CDR3 reads TGTGCCAGCAGCCCAGCTAGCGGGTCCTACAATGAGCAGTTCTTC. It encodes CASSPASGSYNEQFF.

CDR3 sequence (DNA): TGCGCCAGCAGTGAGACCTGGGGAGGATCCTACGAGCAGTACTTC. Amino acids: CASSETWGGSYEQYF. This chain joins TRBV10-2 and TRBJ2-7, with TRBD2 as a possible D gene (6 bases). Germline V gives CDR1 WSHSY, CDR2 SAAADI. CDR3 length: 15 residues. Trimming shortened V by 2 bases and J by 1 base, and 12 bases separated the two germline ends.

This clone was observed a few times. V gene TRBV4-1 combines with J gene TRBJ1-6; D perhaps matches TRBD1 (5 bases). The CDR3 extends over 15 amino acids. CDR1 is MGHRA, CDR2 YSYEKL, per germline. V lost 1 base, J lost 6 bases, and 10 bases lay in between. CDR3: CASSQAGTANSPLHF. The CDR3 coding sequence is TGCGCCAGCAGCCAAGCCGGGACGGCTAATTCACCCCTCCACTTT.

This clone was counted only a few times. The V call is TRBV2, the J call TRBJ1-2, with D uncertain. Trimming pared 6 bases from V and 5 bases from J, leaving 10 bases between. This CDR3 has 12 amino acids. The germline V gene has CDR1 SNHLY and CDR2 FYNNEI. As DNA, the CDR3 is TGTGCCAGCAGCCCTGACGGATATGGCTACACCTTC. Translating gives CASSPDGYGYTF.

This clone was observed once. The CDR3 spells CASSSQGADTIYF. In DNA form, the CDR3 reads TGCGCCAGCAGCTCCCAGGGGGCGGACACCATATATTTT. This chain connects TRBV5-1 to TRBJ1-3, with 8 positions matching TRBD1. Germline loops: CDR1 SGHRS, CDR2 YFSETQ. V was clipped by 3 bases and J by 8 bases; unmatched bases: 4. The CDR3 extends over 13 amino acids.

The rearrangement links TRBV15 to TRBJ1-1; D unresolved. This CDR3 contains 14 residues. Per the germline V gene, CDR1 is LNHNV and CDR2 is YYDKDF (reference sequence). V lost 6 bases to trimming and J lost 0 bases, with 11 bases between them. The CDR3 reads CATRAEPLNTEAFF. Written as DNA, the CDR3 is TGTGCCACCAGAGCGGAGCCATTGAACACTGAAGCTTTCTTT.